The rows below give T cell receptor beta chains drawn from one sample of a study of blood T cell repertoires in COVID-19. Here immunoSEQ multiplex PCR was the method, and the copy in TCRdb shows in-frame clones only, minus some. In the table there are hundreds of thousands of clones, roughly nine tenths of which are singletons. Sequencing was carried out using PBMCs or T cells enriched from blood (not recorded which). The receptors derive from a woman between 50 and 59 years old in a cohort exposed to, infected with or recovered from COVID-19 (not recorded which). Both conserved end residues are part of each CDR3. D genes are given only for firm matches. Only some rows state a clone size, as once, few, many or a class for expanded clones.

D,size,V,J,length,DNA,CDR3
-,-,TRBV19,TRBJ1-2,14,TGTGCCAGTACCCTAGGGGGGGGAAGCTATGGCTACACCTTC,CASTLGGGSYGYTF
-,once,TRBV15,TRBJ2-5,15,TGTGCCACCAGCAGAGGAATCGACGGGCAAGAGACCCAGTACTTC,CATSRGIDGQETQYF
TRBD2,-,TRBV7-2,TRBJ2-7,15,TGTGCCAGCAGCTTTTCCGGGACTAGCGGGGGAGAGCAGTACTTC,CASSFSGTSGGEQYF
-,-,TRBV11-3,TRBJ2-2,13,TGTGCCAGCAGCTTCAGGGTAACCGGGGAGCTGTTTTTT,CASSFRVTGELFF
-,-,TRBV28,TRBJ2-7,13,TGTGCCAGCAGTTTACCAGGCTCCTACGAGCAGTACTTC,CASSLPGSYEQYF
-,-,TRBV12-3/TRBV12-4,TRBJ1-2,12,TGTGCCAGCAGTTCCCGGACAACCCGCTACACCTTC,CASSSRTTRYTF
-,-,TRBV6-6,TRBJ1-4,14,TGTGCCAGCAGTTACTCGGCAGGGAATGAAAAACTGTTTTTT,CASSYSAGNEKLFF
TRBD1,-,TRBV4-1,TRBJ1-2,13,TGCGCCAGCAGCCAAGGACAGGGGGACGGCTACACCTTC,CASSQGQGDGYTF
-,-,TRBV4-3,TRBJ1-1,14,TGCGCCAGCAGCCAAGAGACGAGGGACACTGAAGCTTTCTTT,CASSQETRDTEAFF
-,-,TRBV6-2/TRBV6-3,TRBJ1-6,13,TGTGCCAGCAGTTACGAGGGTTACTCACCCCTCCACTTT,CASSYEGYSPLHF
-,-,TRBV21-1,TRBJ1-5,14,TGTGCCAGCAGCAAAGGTCCCAGGGTTCAGCCCCAGCATTTT,CASSKGPRVQPQHF
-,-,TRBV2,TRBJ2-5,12,TGTGCCAGCGCACGAGAACAAGAGACCCAGTACTTC,CASAREQETQYF
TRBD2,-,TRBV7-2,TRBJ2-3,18,TGTGCCAGCAGCTTATTTAGCGGGACTGCCCCCAAACAAGATACGCAGTATTTT,CASSLFSGTAPKQDTQYF
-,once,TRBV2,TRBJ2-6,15,TGTGCCAGCAGTGAGCAGCAGACAGGGGCCAACGTCCTGACTTTC,CASSEQQTGANVLTF
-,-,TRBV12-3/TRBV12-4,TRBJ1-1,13,TGTGCCAGCAGTTTACCCGACGGGATCTCAGCTTTCTTT,CASSLPDGISAFF
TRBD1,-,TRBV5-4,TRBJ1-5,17,TGTGCCAGCAGCTTGGGGACTGGAGGGACAGGGTTTCAGCCCCAGCATTTT,CASSLGTGGTGFQPQHF